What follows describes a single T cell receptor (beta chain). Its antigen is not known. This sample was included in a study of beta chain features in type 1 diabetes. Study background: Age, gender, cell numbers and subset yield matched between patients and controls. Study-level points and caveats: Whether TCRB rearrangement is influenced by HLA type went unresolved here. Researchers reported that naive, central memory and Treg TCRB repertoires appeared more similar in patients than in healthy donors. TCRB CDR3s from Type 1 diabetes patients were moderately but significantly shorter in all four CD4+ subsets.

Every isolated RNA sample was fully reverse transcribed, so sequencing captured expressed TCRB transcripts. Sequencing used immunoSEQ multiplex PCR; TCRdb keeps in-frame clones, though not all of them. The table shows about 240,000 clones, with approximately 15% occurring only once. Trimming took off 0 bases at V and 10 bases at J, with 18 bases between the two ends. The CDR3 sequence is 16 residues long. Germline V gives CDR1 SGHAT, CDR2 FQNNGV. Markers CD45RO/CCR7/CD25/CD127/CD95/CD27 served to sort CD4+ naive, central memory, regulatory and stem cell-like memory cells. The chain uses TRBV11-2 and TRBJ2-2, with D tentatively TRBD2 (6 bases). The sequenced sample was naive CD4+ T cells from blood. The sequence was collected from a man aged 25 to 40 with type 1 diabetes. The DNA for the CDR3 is TGTGCCAGCAGCTTAGATCTAATCAGGAGGGGCGAGGAGCTGTTTTTT. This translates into CASSLDLIRRGEELFF.